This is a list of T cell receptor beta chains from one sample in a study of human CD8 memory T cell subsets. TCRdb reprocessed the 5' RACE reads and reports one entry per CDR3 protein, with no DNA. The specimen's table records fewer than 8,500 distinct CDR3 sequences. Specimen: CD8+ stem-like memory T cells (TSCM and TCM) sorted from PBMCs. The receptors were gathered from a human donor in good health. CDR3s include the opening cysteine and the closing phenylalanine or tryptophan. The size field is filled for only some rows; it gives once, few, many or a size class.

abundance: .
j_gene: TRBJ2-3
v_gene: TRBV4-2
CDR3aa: CASSQDLRTTDTQYF

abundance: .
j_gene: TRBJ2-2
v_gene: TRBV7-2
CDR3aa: CAVPGLAGDLYGELFF

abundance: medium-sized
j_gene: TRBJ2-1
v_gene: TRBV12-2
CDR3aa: CASRPRTGADEQFF

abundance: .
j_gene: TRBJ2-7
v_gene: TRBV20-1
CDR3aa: CSAPGQGNSEQYF

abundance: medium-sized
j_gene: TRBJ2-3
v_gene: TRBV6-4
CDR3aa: CASSGGTSGQDTQYF

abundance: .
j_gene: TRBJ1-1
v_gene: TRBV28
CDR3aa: CASSLGDTEAFF

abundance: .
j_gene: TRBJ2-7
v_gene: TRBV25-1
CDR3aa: CASSPYSGRTTYEQYF

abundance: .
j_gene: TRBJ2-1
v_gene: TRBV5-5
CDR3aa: CASSTEQGASGIVQFF

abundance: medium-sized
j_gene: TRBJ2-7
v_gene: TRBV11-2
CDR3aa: CASSKGASYEQYF

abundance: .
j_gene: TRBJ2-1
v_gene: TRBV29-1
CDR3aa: CSVDLGTSPTDEQFF

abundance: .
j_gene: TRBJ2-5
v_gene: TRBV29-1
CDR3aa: CSVEDTSGRETQYF

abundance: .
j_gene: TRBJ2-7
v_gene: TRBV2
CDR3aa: CASRLSGASYEQYF

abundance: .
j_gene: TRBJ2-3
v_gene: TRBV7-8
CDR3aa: CASSARDFLTSTDTQYF

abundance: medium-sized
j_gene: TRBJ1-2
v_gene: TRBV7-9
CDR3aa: CASSFSTGNNYGYTF

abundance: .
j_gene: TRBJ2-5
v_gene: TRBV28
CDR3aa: CASSRDRGRETQYF

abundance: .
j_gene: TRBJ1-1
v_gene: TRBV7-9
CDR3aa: CASSRGQGGNTEAFF

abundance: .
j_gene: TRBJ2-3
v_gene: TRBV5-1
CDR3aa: CASSLAASGKDTQYF

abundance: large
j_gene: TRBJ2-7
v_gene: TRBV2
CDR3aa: CASSEMASGTYEQYF

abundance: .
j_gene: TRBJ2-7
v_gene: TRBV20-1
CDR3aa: CSASDDYEQYF

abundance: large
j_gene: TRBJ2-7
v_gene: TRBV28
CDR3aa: CASCTGRDLFSYEQYF

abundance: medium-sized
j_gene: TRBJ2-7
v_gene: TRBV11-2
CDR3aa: CASSFGLFEQYF

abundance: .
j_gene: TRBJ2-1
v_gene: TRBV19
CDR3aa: CASSPGQGAEEQFF